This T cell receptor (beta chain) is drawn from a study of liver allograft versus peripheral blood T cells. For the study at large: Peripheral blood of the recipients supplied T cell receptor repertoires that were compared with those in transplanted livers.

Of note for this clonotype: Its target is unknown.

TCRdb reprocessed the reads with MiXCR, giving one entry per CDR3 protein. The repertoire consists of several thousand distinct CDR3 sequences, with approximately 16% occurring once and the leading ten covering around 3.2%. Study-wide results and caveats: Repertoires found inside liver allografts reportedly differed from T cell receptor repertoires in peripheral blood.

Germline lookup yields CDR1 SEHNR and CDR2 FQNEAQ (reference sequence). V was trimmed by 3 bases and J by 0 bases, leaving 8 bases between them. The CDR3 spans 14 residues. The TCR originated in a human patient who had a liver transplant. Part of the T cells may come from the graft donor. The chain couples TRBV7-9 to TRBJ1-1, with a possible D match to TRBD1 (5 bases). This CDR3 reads CASSLTGVNTEAFF. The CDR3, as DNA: TGTGCCAGCAGCTTGACGGGGGTGAACACTGAAGCTTTCTTT.